The sequence of this T cell receptor beta chain was determined in a study of naive and memory T cell subsets. The beta constant-region primer was an equimolar mix of two oligonucleotides covering TRBC1 and TRBC2. Ligated cDNA was amplified by four rounds of PCR with nested alpha and beta constant-region primers and SP2. In TCRdb, the UMI-ligation and nested PCR reads were re-called with MiXCR into one record per CDR3 protein. This sample carries 140,000 to 150,000 distinct CDR3 sequences, 20% to 25% of them seen once, and the ten largest clones take about 0.11%. CD8 T cells were positively selected from what remained after CD4 positive selection. Cells stained for CD3, CD4, CD8, CD45RA and CD27 were sorted into four subsets. The CDR3 consists of 13 residues. V lost 6 bases and J lost 7; bases outside the gene matches: 5. Germline V gene sequence: CDR1 MNHEY, CDR2 SVGAGI. Notes on this clonotype: Its specificity is unknown.

General study findings and limits: Naive and memory subsets had different power law exponents for TCR abundance. A few larger clonotypes appeared in naive repertoires, especially CD8, possibly memory cells re-expressing CD45RA.

V gene TRBV6-5 combines with J gene TRBJ2-1; 8 nucleotides line up with TRBD1. The sequencing sample was made of naive CD4+ T cells from blood. This TCR was recovered from a human donor in good health. For the CDR3, the DNA is TGTGCCAGCAGGGACAGGGTTTTGAATGAGCAGTTCTTC. Its protein product is CASRDRVLNEQFF.